This entry describes one TCR beta chain. What it binds is unknown. The data belong to a study of siplizumab effects on memory and regulatory T cells. Whole-study results and caveats: Major contributors to the alloresponse seemed to be naive T cells, which also appeared more diverse than memory cells. Just a small share of alloreactive clones was traced back to unstimulated subsets. An assignable naive or memory phenotype was lacking in roughly 80-96% of proliferating CD4+ or CD8+ clones.

V shed 6 bases and J shed 1 base, with 12 bases lying between them. There are 14 residues in the CDR3. CDR1 LNHDA and CDR2 SQIVND come from the germline V gene (reference sequence). Profiled with immunoSEQ multiplex PCR; TCRdb holds only in-frame clones, not every one. Of about 26,000 clones in the sample, 80% to 90% are singletons; the top ten hold 20% to 25%. The rearrangement uses TRBV19 and TRBJ2-5; D is uncertain. This clonotype was obtained from a human donor in good health. Sequenced: memory CD4+ T cells sorted from blood. The CDR3 sequence: CASSSHLTQETQYF. The CDR3 coding sequence is TGTGCCAGTAGCTCACACCTGACCCAAGAGACCCAGTACTTC.